A single T cell receptor beta chain is shown here with its context. It has no known antigen specificity. No clone much larger than this one lies a single base away; base qualities are absent. This entry comes from a study of post-analysis software for immune sequencing data (dated by TCRdb to between 2014 and 2017). With regard to the full study: Disease courses on record covered relapsing-remitting, secondary progressive and progressive-relapsing multiple sclerosis, though some patients had no subtype annotation. The multiple sclerosis patient repertoires were compared with more than 10 previously published healthy control repertoires from donors aged about 6 to 25 years. A subset of samples was prepared in parallel using single-end sample barcoding, then pooled and co-amplified after Illumina adapter ligation. The research as a whole found: The multiple sclerosis patient group was slightly younger than the control group. Significantly higher frequencies in patients than in controls were found for roughly 5 TRBV segments, including TRBV5-6, TRBV5-1 and TRBV20-1. Direct clustering with F measure revealed strong co-clustering of samples prepared in the same batch, which led to a batch-effect correction. Multiple sclerosis patients had significantly lower normalized Chao1 diversity than controls, a result that suggests substantial peripheral T-cell clonal expansion.

TCR beta repertoires were profiled from peripheral blood of over 10 young patients with multiple sclerosis to demonstrate the VDJtools post-analysis software. The patients with multiple sclerosis were children and adolescents between roughly 6 and 17 years of age. The library was prepared using PCR. Instrument used: Illumina HiSeq 2500. Unique molecular identifiers were incorporated into TCR beta cDNA libraries to reduce PCR and sequencing biases. Approximately 500,000 cDNA molecules were obtained per 1 to 10 million input T cells, so each molecule approximated one T cell. The patient libraries were prepared and sequenced with the same protocol used for the earlier healthy control dataset. Samples belonging to the same batch were prepared together, multiplexed and sequenced on a shared HiSeq lane. Under the source paper's analysis protocol: Raw barcoded reads were processed with MIGEC, and single-read molecular identifier groups were discarded before consensus assembly and CDR3 extraction. VDJtools was used for post-analysis of the clonotype tables, and diversity was normalized by down-sampling every dataset to the size of the smallest sample. To correct batch-related cross-sample contamination, repertoire overlap clustering matched CDR3 amino acid sequences but not nucleotide sequences. TCRdb took the public reads, trimmed them with fastp at Q25, ran MiXCR for clone calling and kept in-frame beta chains. Entries are consolidated by CDR3 protein sequence, retaining the most common genes and DNA. TCRdb's processing, not the authors', yielded these V and J calls. For this sample the table gives around 260,000 distinct CDR3 sequences, of which 36% were detected only once. The leading ten clones occupy under 5.5% of the sample.

Taken from cysteine to phenylalanine, the CDR3 has 13 residues. The CDR3 DNA has 39 bases and is translated from base 1. A distance of 5 bases separates the germline ends of V and J, which lose 0 bases and 5 bases respectively. As encoded in the germline V gene, CDR1 is SGDLS while CDR2 is YYNGEE. The sample comprised blood. The chain joins TRBV9 to TRBJ1-4; the D gene lacks a confident call. The source of this sequence is a girl aged 10-17 years with multiple sclerosis. The nucleotides are TGTGCCAGCAGCGTAGATCAGAATGAAAAACTGTTTTTT. Translated, it gives CASSVDQNEKLFF. The entire variable domain, with the stretches around the CDR3 drawn from the reference TRBV9 and TRBJ1-4 proteins, is DSGVTQTPKHLITATGQRVTLRCSPRSGDLSVYWYQQSLDQGLQFLIQYYNGEERAKGNILERFSAQQFPDLHSELNLSSLELGDSALYFCASSVDQNEKLFFGSGTQLSVL.